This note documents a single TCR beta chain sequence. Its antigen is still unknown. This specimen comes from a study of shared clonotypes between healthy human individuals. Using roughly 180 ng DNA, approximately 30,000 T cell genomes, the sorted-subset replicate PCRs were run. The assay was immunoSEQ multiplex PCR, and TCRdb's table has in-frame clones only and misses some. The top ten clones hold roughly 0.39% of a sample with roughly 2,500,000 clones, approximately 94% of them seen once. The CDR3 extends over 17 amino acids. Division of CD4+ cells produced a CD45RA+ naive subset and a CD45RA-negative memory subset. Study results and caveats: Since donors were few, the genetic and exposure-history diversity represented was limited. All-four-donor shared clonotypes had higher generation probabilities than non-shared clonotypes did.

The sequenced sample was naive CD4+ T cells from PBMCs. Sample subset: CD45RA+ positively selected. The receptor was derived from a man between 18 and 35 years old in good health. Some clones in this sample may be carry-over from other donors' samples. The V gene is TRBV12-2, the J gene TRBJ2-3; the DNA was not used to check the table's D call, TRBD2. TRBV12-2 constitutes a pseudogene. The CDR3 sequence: CASRLARPGRPTDTQYF. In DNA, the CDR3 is TGTGCAAGTCGCTTAGCGCGCCCCGGGAGGCCCACAGATACGCAGTATTTT.